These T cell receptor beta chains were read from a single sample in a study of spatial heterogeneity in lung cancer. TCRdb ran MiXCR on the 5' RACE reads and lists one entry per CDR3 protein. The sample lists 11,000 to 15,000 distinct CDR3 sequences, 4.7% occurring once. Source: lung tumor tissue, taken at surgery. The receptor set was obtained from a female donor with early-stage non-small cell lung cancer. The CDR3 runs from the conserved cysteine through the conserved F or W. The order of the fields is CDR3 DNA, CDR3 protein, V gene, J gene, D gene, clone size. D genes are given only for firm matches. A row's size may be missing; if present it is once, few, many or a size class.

CDR3nt: TGTGCCATCAGTGAGGGAACAGCCTACACTGAAGCTTTCTTT; CDR3aa: CAISEGTAYTEAFF; v_gene: TRBV10-3; j_gene: TRBJ1-1; d_gene: .; abundance: many
CDR3nt: TGTGCCAGCAGTTTACCGGGCGGACTCCCCACTGGGGAGCAGTACTTC; CDR3aa: CASSLPGGLPTGEQYF; v_gene: TRBV12-3/TRBV12-4; j_gene: TRBJ2-7; d_gene: .; abundance: many
CDR3nt: TGTGCCAGCAGCCCTCGGGAGGGGGCCGGATGGGATGAGCAGTTCTTC; CDR3aa: CASSPREGAGWDEQFF; v_gene: TRBV11-2; j_gene: TRBJ2-1; d_gene: .; abundance: many
CDR3nt: TGTGCCAGCAGCCTTAACAGGGGCAATCCCTACGAGCAGTACTTC; CDR3aa: CASSLNRGNPYEQYF; v_gene: TRBV6-6; j_gene: TRBJ2-7; d_gene: TRBD1; abundance: many
CDR3nt: TGTGCCAGCAGCTTTTTCGCGGGCGATGAAAAACTGTTTTTT; CDR3aa: CASSFFAGDEKLFF; v_gene: TRBV7-8; j_gene: TRBJ1-4; d_gene: .; abundance: many
CDR3nt: TGTGCCAGCAGTTTGCAGAGCACAGATACGCAGTATTTT; CDR3aa: CASSLQSTDTQYF; v_gene: TRBV28; j_gene: TRBJ2-3; d_gene: .; abundance: many
CDR3nt: TGTGCCAGCAGCCCTGACAACGATGAAAAACTGTTTTTT; CDR3aa: CASSPDNDEKLFF; v_gene: TRBV14; j_gene: TRBJ1-4; d_gene: .; abundance: many
CDR3nt: TGCAGTGCTAGGGACCCCCATTACGAGGGCAATCAGCCCCAGCATTTT; CDR3aa: CSARDPHYEGNQPQHF; v_gene: TRBV20-1; j_gene: TRBJ1-5; d_gene: .; abundance: many
CDR3nt: TGCGCCAGCAGCCAAGATCGACAGGGGTCTTCTAGCACAGATACGCAGTATTTT; CDR3aa: CASSQDRQGSSSTDTQYF; v_gene: TRBV4-3; j_gene: TRBJ2-3; d_gene: TRBD1; abundance: few
CDR3nt: TGTGCCAGCAGCCTCAAGTCCGGGCGGGCGAGGACTGAAGCTTTCTTT; CDR3aa: CASSLKSGRARTEAFF; v_gene: TRBV3-1; j_gene: TRBJ1-1; d_gene: .; abundance: few
CDR3nt: TGTGCCAGCAGCCCCGGGACTAGGAGCACAGATACGCAGTATTTT; CDR3aa: CASSPGTRSTDTQYF; v_gene: TRBV13; j_gene: TRBJ2-3; d_gene: TRBD2; abundance: .
CDR3nt: TGTGCCAGCAGTGAAAGCAGCTACACCTTC; CDR3aa: CASSESSYTF; v_gene: TRBV6-1; j_gene: TRBJ1-2; d_gene: .; abundance: many
CDR3nt: TGTGCCAGCAGCGCGGGACAGGGGCTGTTAGAGCAGTACTTC; CDR3aa: CASSAGQGLLEQYF; v_gene: TRBV7-7; j_gene: TRBJ2-7; d_gene: TRBD1; abundance: many
CDR3nt: TGTGCTAGTGGTTTGTTCGGGACTAGATGGGAAGTAGCCCAGTACTTC; CDR3aa: CASGLFGTRWEVAQYF; v_gene: TRBV12-5; j_gene: TRBJ2-5; d_gene: TRBD2; abundance: many
CDR3nt: TGCAGTGCCAGGGACCCCTCGGAATACAATGAGCAGTTCTTC; CDR3aa: CSARDPSEYNEQFF; v_gene: TRBV20-1; j_gene: TRBJ2-1; d_gene: .; abundance: medium-sized
CDR3nt: TGCAGTGCTAGAGAAGGCGGTCGTGGAAACACCATATATTTT; CDR3aa: CSAREGGRGNTIYF; v_gene: TRBV20-1; j_gene: TRBJ1-3; d_gene: .; abundance: few
CDR3nt: TGTGCCAGCAGCGTACCTAGCGGGGGCCTATACAATGAGCAGTTCTTC; CDR3aa: CASSVPSGGLYNEQFF; v_gene: TRBV5-5; j_gene: TRBJ2-1; d_gene: TRBD2; abundance: medium-sized
CDR3nt: TGCGCCAGCAGTGAGTCCTTCGTGGGGAACACAGATACGCAGTATTTT; CDR3aa: CASSESFVGNTDTQYF; v_gene: TRBV10-1; j_gene: TRBJ2-3; d_gene: .; abundance: many
CDR3nt: TGTGCCAGCAGTTACAGACAGCGTGAAGTCAAAGAGACCCAGTACTTC; CDR3aa: CASSYRQREVKETQYF; v_gene: TRBV6-2/TRBV6-3; j_gene: TRBJ2-5; d_gene: .; abundance: many
CDR3nt: TGCGCCAGCAGCCGTGGAGATATGAACACTGAAGCTTTCTTT; CDR3aa: CASSRGDMNTEAFF; v_gene: TRBV5-1; j_gene: TRBJ1-1; d_gene: .; abundance: many
CDR3nt: TGTGCCAGCAGTAAGGAACCAGGGTCGGGTACTGAAGCTTTCTTT; CDR3aa: CASSKEPGSGTEAFF; v_gene: TRBV21-1; j_gene: TRBJ1-1; d_gene: .; abundance: many
CDR3nt: TGTGCCAGCAGCTCCTCGGGGAGGCAAGCTTTCTTT; CDR3aa: CASSSSGRQAFF; v_gene: TRBV7-8; j_gene: TRBJ1-1; d_gene: .; abundance: many
CDR3nt: TGCAGTGCTAGATGGGGACAGGGTTCCTACGAGCAGTACTTC; CDR3aa: CSARWGQGSYEQYF; v_gene: TRBV20-1; j_gene: TRBJ2-7; d_gene: TRBD1; abundance: medium-sized
CDR3nt: TGTGCCAGCAGCTTCGACAGGGAATCTGGAAACACCATATATTTT; CDR3aa: CASSFDRESGNTIYF; v_gene: TRBV2; j_gene: TRBJ1-3; d_gene: TRBD1; abundance: many
CDR3nt: TGTGCCAGCAGCCAAGATCAACTAGGAGGGGGCGGCTATGGCTACACCTTC; CDR3aa: CASSQDQLGGGGYGYTF; v_gene: TRBV14; j_gene: TRBJ1-2; d_gene: TRBD1; abundance: many
CDR3nt: TGTGCCAGCAGCGTCCAGACAGTACCGAGGGAAAAACTGTTTTTT; CDR3aa: CASSVQTVPREKLFF; v_gene: TRBV7-2; j_gene: TRBJ1-4; d_gene: .; abundance: many
CDR3nt: TGTGCCACCAGTGAGCGGACGGTGAACTATGGCTACACCTTC; CDR3aa: CATSERTVNYGYTF; v_gene: TRBV24-1; j_gene: TRBJ1-2; d_gene: .; abundance: many
CDR3nt: TGTGCCAGCAGGCCTGCAGGGTCCCCCAATCAGCCCCAGCATTTT; CDR3aa: CASRPAGSPNQPQHF; v_gene: TRBV7-2; j_gene: TRBJ1-5; d_gene: .; abundance: many
CDR3nt: TGTGCCACCAGTGCGACAGGGAGCTCCTACGAGCAGTACTTC; CDR3aa: CATSATGSSYEQYF; v_gene: TRBV15; j_gene: TRBJ2-7; d_gene: TRBD1; abundance: .
CDR3nt: TGTGCCAGCAGCTCCGGGACGGCGAACACTGAAGCTTTCTTT; CDR3aa: CASSSGTANTEAFF; v_gene: TRBV7-1; j_gene: TRBJ1-1; d_gene: .; abundance: .
CDR3nt: TGTGCCAGCAGCTTAGATATTGGGACAGGGCGCGAGCAGTACTTC; CDR3aa: CASSLDIGTGREQYF; v_gene: TRBV11-1; j_gene: TRBJ2-7; d_gene: TRBD1; abundance: many
CDR3nt: TGTGCCAGCAGTTTAAAGGGTACTCCCTACGAGCAGTACTTC; CDR3aa: CASSLKGTPYEQYF; v_gene: TRBV12-3/TRBV12-4; j_gene: TRBJ2-7; d_gene: .; abundance: many
CDR3nt: TGTGCCAGCAGCTTATTAGCGGGGGGCTACGAGCAGTACTTC; CDR3aa: CASSLLAGGYEQYF; v_gene: TRBV13; j_gene: TRBJ2-7; d_gene: TRBD2; abundance: many
CDR3nt: TGCGCCAGCAGCTTGGCCGGGACAAACAGGGGCTACACCTTC; CDR3aa: CASSLAGTNRGYTF; v_gene: TRBV5-1; j_gene: TRBJ1-2; d_gene: .; abundance: few
CDR3nt: TGCGCCAGCAGCTTGGCTGGCAGGGCCCTCGGTGGCTACACCTTC; CDR3aa: CASSLAGRALGGYTF; v_gene: TRBV5-1; j_gene: TRBJ1-2; d_gene: .; abundance: many
CDR3nt: TGTGCCAGCAGCCCCCGGACAGGGAAAGTGGGCTACACCTTC; CDR3aa: CASSPRTGKVGYTF; v_gene: TRBV9; j_gene: TRBJ1-2; d_gene: TRBD1; abundance: few
CDR3nt: TGTGCCAGCCGGCGACAGGGTATTAGTAATTCACCCCTCCACTTT; CDR3aa: CASRRQGISNSPLHF; v_gene: TRBV27; j_gene: TRBJ1-6; d_gene: TRBD1; abundance: .
CDR3nt: TGTGCCAGCACTCGGACTAGCGGGGGGGAAGAGACCCAGTACTTC; CDR3aa: CASTRTSGGEETQYF; v_gene: TRBV3-1; j_gene: TRBJ2-5; d_gene: TRBD2; abundance: few
CDR3nt: TGTGCCAGCTCACCTAACGCGAGGGGGGTTCAAGAGACCCAGTACTTC; CDR3aa: CASSPNARGVQETQYF; v_gene: TRBV18; j_gene: TRBJ2-5; d_gene: .; abundance: many
CDR3nt: TGTGCCAGCAGCCACAACTCTGGGGGTGGGACACCCCTCCACTTT; CDR3aa: CASSHNSGGGTPLHF; v_gene: TRBV7-6; j_gene: TRBJ1-6; d_gene: .; abundance: many
CDR3nt: TGTGCCAGCAAGGACCCGCCGAACACTGAAGCTTTCTTT; CDR3aa: CASKDPPNTEAFF; v_gene: TRBV3-1; j_gene: TRBJ1-1; d_gene: .; abundance: many
CDR3nt: TGTGCCAGCAGCCGGGACAGCTACTATGGCTACACCTTC; CDR3aa: CASSRDSYYGYTF; v_gene: TRBV6-2/TRBV6-3; j_gene: TRBJ1-2; d_gene: TRBD1; abundance: many
CDR3nt: TGTGCCAGCAGTGGGCAGGCCCAAGAGACCCAGTACTTC; CDR3aa: CASSGQAQETQYF; v_gene: TRBV2; j_gene: TRBJ2-5; d_gene: .; abundance: many
CDR3nt: TGTGCCAGCGGACTTCAGGGTTCCGGGGAGCTGTTTTTT; CDR3aa: CASGLQGSGELFF; v_gene: TRBV2; j_gene: TRBJ2-2; d_gene: .; abundance: .
CDR3nt: TGCAGTGCTACCCGTCCGGCCCTCTCCGGAGGTGAGCAGTTCTTC; CDR3aa: CSATRPALSGGEQFF; v_gene: TRBV20-1; j_gene: TRBJ2-1; d_gene: .; abundance: many
CDR3nt: TGTGCCAGCAGCATAAAATCCCGACCCCCTTCTAGGGAGCAGTACTTC; CDR3aa: CASSIKSRPPSREQYF; v_gene: TRBV21-1; j_gene: TRBJ2-7; d_gene: .; abundance: .
CDR3nt: TGCGCCAGCAGCCAATCGACAGGAGTCTCTGGAAACACCATATATTTT; CDR3aa: CASSQSTGVSGNTIYF; v_gene: TRBV4-1; j_gene: TRBJ1-3; d_gene: .; abundance: .
CDR3nt: TGTGCCAGCAGCCTGGGGGTAGGGGACGAGCAGTACTTC; CDR3aa: CASSLGVGDEQYF; v_gene: TRBV11-2; j_gene: TRBJ2-7; d_gene: .; abundance: medium-sized
CDR3nt: TGCGCCAGCAGCTTGGAGGGTTACGGTGAAGCTTTCTTT; CDR3aa: CASSLEGYGEAFF; v_gene: TRBV5-1; j_gene: TRBJ1-1; d_gene: .; abundance: .
CDR3nt: TGTGCCAGCTCACAGACAGGGGGTATCAATCAGCCCCAGCATTTT; CDR3aa: CASSQTGGINQPQHF; v_gene: TRBV18; j_gene: TRBJ1-5; d_gene: TRBD1; abundance: many